These 17 T cell receptor beta chains came from one sample sequenced in a study of CD8 T cells in ankylosing spondylitis. TCRdb re-derived calls from the 5' RACE reads in MiXCR, one entry per CDR3 protein. The sample holds tens of thousands of distinct CDR3 sequences; under 40% are singletons and the top ten take about 41%. Sequenced: synovial fluid, either unsorted or a sorted T cell fraction (not recorded which). The receptor source for this set is a male donor with ankylosing spondylitis.

This clonotype was found a few times. The chain carries TRBV7-9 and TRBJ1-1; D gene unclear. This CDR3 is built from 11 residues. Germline lookup yields CDR1 SEHNR and CDR2 FQNEAQ (reference sequence). The germline V and J ends were trimmed by 7 bases and 6 bases, with 9 bases remaining between them. CDR3 sequence (DNA): TGTGCCAGCAACCGGCAGCCTGAAGCTTTCTTT. This translates into CASNRQPEAFF.

The rearrangement joins TRBV19 to TRBJ2-2; tentatively, D is TRBD2 (5 bases). V was pared by 7 bases and J by 0 bases, with 12 bases between. The CDR3 sequence is 15 residues long. Germline CDR1 and CDR2: LNHDA and SQIVND (reference sequence). The CDR3 spells CASTAPGTNTGELFF. The CDR3 region has the DNA TGTGCCAGTACGGCCCCGGGAACGAACACCGGGGAGCTGTTTTTT.

The CDR3 here is CASREPQGTEAFF. CDR3 coding DNA: TGTGCCAGCAGGGAACCCCAGGGTACTGAAGCTTTCTTT. The rearrangement links TRBV9 to TRBJ1-1; D is possibly TRBD1 (5 bases). The V end lost 5 bases, the J end lost 5 bases, and 13 bases lay between the germline ends. Germline lookup yields CDR1 SGDLS and CDR2 YYNGEE. The CDR3 loop spans 13 amino acids.

This clonotype was detected a few times. The chain is built from TRBV24-1 and TRBJ2-7; 13 nucleotides align to TRBD2. The CDR3 loop spans 16 amino acids. The germline V gene encodes CDR1 KGHDR and CDR2 SFDVKD. V shed 3 bases, J shed 6 bases, and the junction held 7 bases outside the gene matches. CDR3 sequence (DNA): TGTGCCACCAGTGATGCCCGACTAGCGGGAGGAGGCGAGCAGTACTTC. This sequence encodes CATSDARLAGGGEQYF.

In this sample, this clonotype turned up a few times. The genes are TRBV12-3 or TRBV12-4 and TRBJ2-1, with D possibly being TRBD2 (5 bases). V was pared by 10 bases and J by 0 bases, with 28 bases between. The CDR3 is 19 residues long. In DNA form, the CDR3 reads TGTGCCATCTGTACACCAATGGGCGGGCGCATGAGCTCCTACAATGAGCAGTTCTTC. Its protein is CAICTPMGGRMSSYNEQFF.

The chain employs TRBV9 and TRBJ2-3; D is uncertain. CDR1 is SGDLS, CDR2 YYNGEE, per germline. The CDR3 is made up of 15 amino acids. V was shortened by 1 base and J by 6 bases, with 15 bases between the two germline ends. CDR3 region: CASSVPSLDSDTQYF. The CDR3 DNA follows: TGTGCCAGCAGCGTACCCTCGCTAGACTCTGATACGCAGTATTTT.

V usage is TRBV11-1 and J usage is TRBJ1-4, with TRBD1 matching over 9 bases. Trimming took 3 bases from V and 6 from J; bases not matched to a gene: 20. The CDR3 loop spans 20 amino acids. CDR1 SGHAT and CDR2 FQDESV come from the germline V gene (reference sequence). The CDR3 DNA reads as TGTGCCAGCAGCTTGTTGGGGACGGGACAGGGTCCAGTGGGCCATGAAAAACTGTTTTTT. This sequence encodes CASSLLGTGQGPVGHEKLFF.

The genes are TRBV28 and TRBJ2-1; TRBD1 or TRBD2 may be the D gene (5 bases each). The CDR3 runs to 15 residues. Deletions cut 7 bases from V and 0 bases from J, with 13 bases between. The V gene's germline CDR1 is MDHEN and CDR2 SYDVKM. The CDR3 loop reads CASKMGRRSYNEQFF. CDR3 nucleotides: TGTGCCAGCAAGATGGGACGGCGCTCCTACAATGAGCAGTTCTTC.

This clonotype was picked up many times. The chain links TRBV20-1 to TRBJ2-1, with 10 nucleotides matching TRBD2. Germline V gene lookup returns CDR1 DFQATT and CDR2 SNEGSKA (reference sequence). CDR3 length equals 16 residues. With 0 bases clipped from V and 7 bases from J, the junction kept 9 bases outside the gene matches. The CDR3: CSARDRASGRLNEQFF. The CDR3 DNA reads as TGCAGTGCTAGAGATCGGGCTAGCGGGAGACTGAATGAGCAGTTCTTC.

The rearrangement uses TRBV12-3 or TRBV12-4 and TRBJ2-7; TRBD1 is a possible D gene (6 bases). The CDR3 is made up of 14 amino acids. V dropped 4 bases and J dropped 0 bases, with 10 bases sitting between them. CDR3 nucleotide sequence: TGTGCCAGCAGTTATGGGACACTCTCCTACGAGCAGTACTTC. As protein: CASSYGTLSYEQYF.

This clonotype has only a few counts. The J gene is TRBJ2-1, the V gene TRBV30, with 11 bases aligning to TRBD2. Losses at the gene ends were 0 bases for V and 7 bases for J; bases not matched to a gene: 5. Germline V CDR1 and CDR2: GTSNPN, SVGIG (reference sequence). The CDR3 spans 15 residues. CDR3 amino acids: CAWSVTSGSFNEQFF. As DNA, the CDR3 is TGTGCCTGGAGTGTTACTAGCGGGAGTTTTAATGAGCAGTTCTTC.

The table lists this clonotype with a few counts. The chain is built from TRBV24-1 and TRBJ2-5; 10 nucleotides match TRBD2. V was pared by 1 base and J by 5 bases, with 9 bases of the junction left unmatched. The CDR3 consists of 17 residues. CDR1 is KGHDR, CDR2 SFDVKD, per germline. CDR3 DNA sequence: TGTGCCACCAGTGATTTTTCTAGCGGGAGAAGTGGCGAGACCCAGTACTTC. Translated: CATSDFSSGRSGETQYF.

By frequency in the sample, this clonotype is large. J is TRBJ2-1 and V is TRBV4-2, with 9 bases that match TRBD2. The germline gives CDR1 LGHNA, CDR2 YNFKEQ. With 4 bases clipped from V and 2 bases from J, the junction kept 0 bases outside the gene matches. The CDR3 is 14 amino acids. CDR3 in amino acids: CASSLAGAYNEQFF. DNA of the CDR3: TGTGCCAGCAGCCTAGCGGGAGCCTACAATGAGCAGTTCTTC.

This chain connects TRBV27 to TRBJ2-7, with D tentatively TRBD1 or TRBD2 (6 bases each). This CDR3 contains 14 residues. The germline V gene encodes CDR1 MNHEY and CDR2 SMNVEV (reference sequence). V gave up 1 base and J gave up 3 bases, with 10 bases separating them. The CDR3 reads CASSLLGGLYEQYF. The CDR3 DNA reads TGTGCCAGCAGTTTATTAGGGGGGCTCTACGAGCAGTACTTC.

The table lists this clonotype with a few counts. The rearrangement uses TRBV7-8 and TRBJ1-5; TRBD1 matches 9 bases. The J segment lost 4 bases and the V segment lost 5 bases, leaving 9 bases of the junction unmatched. Per the germline V gene, CDR1 is SGHVS and CDR2 is FQNEAQ. This CDR3 is built from 16 residues. The CDR3 nucleotides read TGTGCCAGCAGCCAATGGGACAGGGACCCTAATCAGCCCCAGCATTTT. Its protein product is CASSQWDRDPNQPQHF.

In its sample, this clonotype was seen many times. This sequence joins TRBV9 and TRBJ2-5; TRBD2 matches 8 bases. This CDR3 spans 15 amino acids. Germline V gene lookup returns CDR1 SGDLS and CDR2 YYNGEE. V dropped 0 bases and J dropped 5; count of bases not matched to a gene: 6. CDR3 amino acids: CASSVGNGRAETQYF. The CDR3 bases are TGTGCCAGCAGCGTAGGGAACGGGAGGGCCGAGACCCAGTACTTC.

The J gene is TRBJ2-7, the V gene TRBV21-1; the DNA was not compared with TRBD1, the D call given in the table. TRBV21-1 constitutes a pseudogene. This CDR3 region has 14 residues. The CDR3 nucleotides are TGTGCCAGCAGCGGATGGGACAGTTACTACGAGCAGTACTTC. Encoded protein: CASSGWDSYYEQYF.